The clone carrying this TCR beta chain was counted ten times or more. Its antigen is unknown. These data originate in a study of T cells in Graves' hyperthyroidism and ophthalmopathy. Study details: Peripheral blood sampling occurred at initial diagnosis, before any treatment.

General study findings and limits: Separation of ophthalmopathy from stable hyperthyroidism was achieved by a 13 V-J model. Most expanded thyroid clonotypes above 0.001 also appeared in blood.

There are 13 residues in the CDR3. CDR1 is ENHRY and CDR2 is SYGVKD in the germline V gene. V lost 8 bases to trimming and J lost 0 bases, with 10 bases between them. TCR beta CDR3 regions were amplified from RNA. The TCR CDR3 first-round RT-PCR relied on the HTBI primer set. TCRdb independently ran MiXCR on the multiplex PCR reads; one entry per CDR3 protein. The data contain approximately 710,000 distinct CDR3 sequences, 17% of them seen just once; the ten biggest clones take up 15% to 18%. This sequence joins TRBV10-3 and TRBJ1-1; weak D call: TRBD1 (5 bases). The material sequenced was blood. The receptor comes from a man aged 45 to 65 with Graves' hyperthyroidism. CDR3 loop: CAIWKGMNTEAFF. CDR3 coding DNA: TGTGCCATCTGGAAGGGGATGAACACTGAAGCTTTCTTT.